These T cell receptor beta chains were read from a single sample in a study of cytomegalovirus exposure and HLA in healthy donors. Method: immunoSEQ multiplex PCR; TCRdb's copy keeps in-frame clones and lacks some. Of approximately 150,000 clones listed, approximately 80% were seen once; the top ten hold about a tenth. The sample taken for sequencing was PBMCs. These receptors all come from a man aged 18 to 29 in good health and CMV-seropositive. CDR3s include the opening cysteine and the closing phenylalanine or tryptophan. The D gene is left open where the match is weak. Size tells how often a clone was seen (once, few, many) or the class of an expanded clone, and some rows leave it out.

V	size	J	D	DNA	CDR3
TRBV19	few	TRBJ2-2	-	TGTGCCAGTACCATAGGTGGGACAAAGGAGCTGTTTTTT	CASTIGGTKELFF
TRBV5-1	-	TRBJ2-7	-	TGCGCCAGCAGCTTGGAGCAGGGTGGATGGGACGAGCAGTACTTC	CASSLEQGGWDEQYF
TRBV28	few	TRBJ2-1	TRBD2	TGTGCCAGCAGTTTAGGGGGATCTAGCGGGAACTACAATGAGCAGTTCTTC	CASSLGGSSGNYNEQFF
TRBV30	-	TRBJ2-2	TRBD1	TGTGCCTGGCGGGACAGGGGGTTCGGGGAGCTGTTTTTT	CAWRDRGFGELFF
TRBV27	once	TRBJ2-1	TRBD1	TGTGCCAGCAGTCCGACAGGGGTAGAGCAGTTCTTC	CASSPTGVEQFF
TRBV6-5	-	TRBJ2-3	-	TGTGCCAGCCGTCCCCCAGGGGAGGGCCGGAATACGCAGTATTTT	CASRPPGEGRNTQYF
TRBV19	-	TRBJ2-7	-	TGTGCCAGTAGTTATCAGGGGACCGACTCCTACGAGCAGTACTTC	CASSYQGTDSYEQYF
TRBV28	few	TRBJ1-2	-	TGTGCCAGCAGGGACTCTCTGAATTATGGCTACACCTTC	CASRDSLNYGYTF
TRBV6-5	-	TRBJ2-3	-	TGTGCCAGCAGTTACTCGGACAGGACTAGCTCAGATACGCAGTATTTT	CASSYSDRTSSDTQYF
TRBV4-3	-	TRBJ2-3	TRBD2	TGCGCCAGCAGCTACGGGCTAGCGGGGTCATTCACAGATACGCAGTATTTT	CASSYGLAGSFTDTQYF
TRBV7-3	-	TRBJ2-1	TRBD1	TGTGCCAGCAGCGAGACAGGGGGCCTGAATGAGCAGTTCTTC	CASSETGGLNEQFF
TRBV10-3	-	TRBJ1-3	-	TGTGCCATTCCCCCCACAGGGCAAGGAAACACCATATATTTT	CAIPPTGQGNTIYF
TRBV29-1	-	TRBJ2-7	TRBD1	TGCAGCGTTGAAACGACAGGGGGTTACGAGCAGTACTTC	CSVETTGGYEQYF
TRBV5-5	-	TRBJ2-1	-	TGTGCCAGCAGCTTGGACGCCCCCTTACGGGAGTTTGTAAATGAGCAGTTCTTC	CASSLDAPLREFVNEQFF
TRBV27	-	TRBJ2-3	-	TGTGCCAGCAGTTTGGGATGGGGGCTGGGACCAGATACGCAGTATTTT	CASSLGWGLGPDTQYF
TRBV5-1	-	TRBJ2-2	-	TGCGCCAGCAGCATCCAGGGGACGGATATCACCGGGGAGCTGTTTTTT	CASSIQGTDITGELFF
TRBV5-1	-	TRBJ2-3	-	TGCGCCAGCAGCCGCTCTCAGGACAGATTGACAGATACGCAGTATTTT	CASSRSQDRLTDTQYF
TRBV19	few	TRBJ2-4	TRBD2	TGTGCCAGGATTGGACGACCTTTAGCGGGGGCTGACAGTCAGTACTTC	CARIGRPLAGADSQYF
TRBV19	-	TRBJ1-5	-	TGTGCCAGTAGTATATCCCAGGGTGGGTATCAGCCCCAGCATTTT	CASSISQGGYQPQHF
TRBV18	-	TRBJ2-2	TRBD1	TGTGCCAGCTCACCCCGGGACAGTAAAAACACCGGGGAGCTGTTTTTT	CASSPRDSKNTGELFF
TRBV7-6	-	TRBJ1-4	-	TGTGCCAGCAGCCCAGCCTCGGACTACAATGAAAAACTGTTTTTT	CASSPASDYNEKLFF
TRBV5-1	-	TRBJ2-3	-	TGCGCCAGCAGCTTTCAGGCGGATACGCAGTATTTT	CASSFQADTQYF
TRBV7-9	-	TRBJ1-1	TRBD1	TGTGCCAGCAGCTTAGGGGCTTCGGGGACAGGGGACACTGAAGCTTTCTTT	CASSLGASGTGDTEAFF
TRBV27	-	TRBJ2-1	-	TGTGCCAGCAGGTCAACAGGGAACAATGAGCAGTTCTTC	CASRSTGNNEQFF
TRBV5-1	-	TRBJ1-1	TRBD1	TGCGCCAGCAGCTTGATAGGGGGCTTGAACACTGAAGCTTTCTTT	CASSLIGGLNTEAFF
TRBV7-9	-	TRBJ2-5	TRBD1	TGTTCCAGCAGCACAGGGGAAGAGACCCAGTACTTC	CSSSTGEETQYF
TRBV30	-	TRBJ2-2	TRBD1	TGTGCCTGGAGCCGCCGGGACAGGGACACCGGGGAGCTGTTTTTT	CAWSRRDRDTGELFF
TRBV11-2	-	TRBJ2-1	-	TGTGCCAGCAGCTTGCAGGGGTCCCACGTCTGGGGCACCTACAATGAGCAGTTCTTC	CASSLQGSHVWGTYNEQFF
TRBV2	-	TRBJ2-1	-	TGTGCCAGCACCCTCCGGGACTTCTACAATGAGCAGTTCTTC	CASTLRDFYNEQFF
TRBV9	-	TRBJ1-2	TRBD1	TGTGCCAGCAGCCCACGGACAGGGGATGGGTATGGCTACACCTTC	CASSPRTGDGYGYTF
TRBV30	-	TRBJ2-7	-	TGTGCCTGGGCCGAAAACAGGGAAGTCTACGAGCAGTACTTC	CAWAENREVYEQYF
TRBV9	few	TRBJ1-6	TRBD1	TGTGCCAGCAGCGTAGATCCCCACAGGGGGGATTCACCCCTCCACTTT	CASSVDPHRGDSPLHF
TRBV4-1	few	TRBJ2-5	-	TGCGCCAGCAGCCAATCCCCCGGACATCAAGAGACCCAGTACTTC	CASSQSPGHQETQYF
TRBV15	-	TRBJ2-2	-	TGTGCCACCAGCAGAGACCCTTATAGTACCGGGGAGCTGTTTTTT	CATSRDPYSTGELFF
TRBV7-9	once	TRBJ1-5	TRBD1	TGTGCCAGCAGCGACGGGACAGCTACTAATCAGCCCCAGCATTTT	CASSDGTATNQPQHF
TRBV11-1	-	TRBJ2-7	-	TGTGCCAGCAGCTTACGGAGAACCTACGAGCAGTACTTC	CASSLRRTYEQYF
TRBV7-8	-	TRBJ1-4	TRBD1	TGTGCCAGCAGCTCCAAAACAGGGGGAAATACTGAAAAACTGTTTTTT	CASSSKTGGNTEKLFF